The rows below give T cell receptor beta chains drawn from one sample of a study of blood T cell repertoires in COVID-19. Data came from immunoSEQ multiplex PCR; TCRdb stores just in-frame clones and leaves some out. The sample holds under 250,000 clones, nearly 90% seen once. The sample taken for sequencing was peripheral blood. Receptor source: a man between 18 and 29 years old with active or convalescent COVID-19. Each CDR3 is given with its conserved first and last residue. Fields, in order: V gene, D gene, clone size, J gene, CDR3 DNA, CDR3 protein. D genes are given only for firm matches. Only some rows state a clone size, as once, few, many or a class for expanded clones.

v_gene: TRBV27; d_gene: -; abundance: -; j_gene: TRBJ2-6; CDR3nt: TGTGCCAGCAGTTTATTTCAGGGTACCACTCCTGGGGCCAACGTCCTGACTTTC; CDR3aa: CASSLFQGTTPGANVLTF
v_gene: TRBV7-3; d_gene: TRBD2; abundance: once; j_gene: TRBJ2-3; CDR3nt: TGTGCCAGCAGCGGTTGGGGACGGGAGGGGACAGATACGCAGTATTTT; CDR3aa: CASSGWGREGTDTQYF
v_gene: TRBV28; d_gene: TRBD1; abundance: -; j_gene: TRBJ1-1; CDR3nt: TGTGCCAGCAGTGGGACAGAGAACACTGAAGCTTTCTTT; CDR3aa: CASSGTENTEAFF
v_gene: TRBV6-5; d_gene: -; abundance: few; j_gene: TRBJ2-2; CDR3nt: TGTGCCAGCAGTAACACTAGGTTGGAGCTGTTTTTT; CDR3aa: CASSNTRLELFF
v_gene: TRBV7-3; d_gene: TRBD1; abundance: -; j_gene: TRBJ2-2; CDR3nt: TGTGCCAGCAGCGTCGACAGGGAGCCCGGGGAGCTGTTTTTT; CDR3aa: CASSVDREPGELFF
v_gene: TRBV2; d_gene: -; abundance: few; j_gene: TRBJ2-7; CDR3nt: TGTGCCAGCAGTCCCGGGACAACGTCCTACGAGCAGTACTTC; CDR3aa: CASSPGTTSYEQYF
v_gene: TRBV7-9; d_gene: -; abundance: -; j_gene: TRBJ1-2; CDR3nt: TGTGCCAGCAGCCCCAGGGGATCTAACTATGGCTACACCTTC; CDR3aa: CASSPRGSNYGYTF
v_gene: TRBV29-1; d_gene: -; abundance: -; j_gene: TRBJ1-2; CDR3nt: TGCAGCGTTGAACGGGGGGACTATGGCTACACCTTC; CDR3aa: CSVERGDYGYTF
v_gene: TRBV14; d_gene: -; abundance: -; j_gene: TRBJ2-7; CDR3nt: TGTGCCAGCAGCCAACAACGGGGGGCCGAGCAGTACTTC; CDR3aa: CASSQQRGAEQYF
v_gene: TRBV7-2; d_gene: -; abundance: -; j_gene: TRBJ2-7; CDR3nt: TGTGCCAGCAGCTTAGCCTTGGCGGTGCAGTACTTC; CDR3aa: CASSLALAVQYF
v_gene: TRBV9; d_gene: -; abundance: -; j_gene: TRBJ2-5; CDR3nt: TGTGCCAGCAGCCCGCGGACGGACTACGGGGAGACCCAGTACTTC; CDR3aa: CASSPRTDYGETQYF
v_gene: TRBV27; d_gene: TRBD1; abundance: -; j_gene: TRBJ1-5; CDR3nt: TGTGCCAGCAGATCCTCAGCAGGGGGGATCTATAGCAATCAGCCCCAGCATTTT; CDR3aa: CASRSSAGGIYSNQPQHF
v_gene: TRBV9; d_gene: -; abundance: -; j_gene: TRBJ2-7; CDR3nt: TGTGCCAGCAGCGTAGCCCTCAGGGGGGCGAATGGTGAGCAGTACTTC; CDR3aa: CASSVALRGANGEQYF
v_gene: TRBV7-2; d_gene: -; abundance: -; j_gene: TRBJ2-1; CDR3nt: TGTGCCAGCAGCTTAGGGGAAACTAGAAAGCAGTTCTTC; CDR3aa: CASSLGETRKQFF
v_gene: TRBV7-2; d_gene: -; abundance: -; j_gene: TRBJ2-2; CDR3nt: TGTGCCAGCAAACGTCTTGCGGCCGGGGAGCTGTTTTTT; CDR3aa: CASKRLAAGELFF
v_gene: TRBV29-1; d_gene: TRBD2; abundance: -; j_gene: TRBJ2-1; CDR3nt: TGCAGCGTTCGACTGACTAGCGGGAGGAATGAGCAGTTCTTC; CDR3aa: CSVRLTSGRNEQFF
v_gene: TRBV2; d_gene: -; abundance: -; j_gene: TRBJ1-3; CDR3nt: TGTGCCAGCAGTGAAGCGGACTGGGATGGAAACACCATATATTTT; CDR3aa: CASSEADWDGNTIYF
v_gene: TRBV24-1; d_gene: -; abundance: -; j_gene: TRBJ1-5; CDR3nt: TGTGCCACCAGTGATTGGGGGGAGCCCCAGCATTTT; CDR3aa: CATSDWGEPQHF
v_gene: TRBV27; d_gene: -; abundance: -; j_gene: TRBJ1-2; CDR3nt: TGTGCCAGCAGTTTCGGACAGCGAGCTGGCTACACCTTC; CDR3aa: CASSFGQRAGYTF
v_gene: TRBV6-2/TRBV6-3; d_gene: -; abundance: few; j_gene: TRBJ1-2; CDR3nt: TGTGCCAGCAGTTACTCCAGGGTTGGCTACACCTTC; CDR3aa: CASSYSRVGYTF
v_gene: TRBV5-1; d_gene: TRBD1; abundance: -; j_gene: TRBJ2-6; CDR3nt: TGCGCCAGCAGCCGGGGACAGGGGTCCTCTGGGGCCAACGTCCTGACTTTC; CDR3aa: CASSRGQGSSGANVLTF
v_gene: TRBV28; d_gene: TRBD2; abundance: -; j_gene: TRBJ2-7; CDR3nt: TGTGCCAGCAGTCCCGCATCGGCGGGGGGCTTTTACGAGCAGTACTTC; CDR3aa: CASSPASAGGFYEQYF
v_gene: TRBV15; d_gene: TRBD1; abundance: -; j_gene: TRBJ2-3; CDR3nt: TGTGCCACCAGCCCTCGGACAGGCGGGGATACGCAGTATTTT; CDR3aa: CATSPRTGGDTQYF
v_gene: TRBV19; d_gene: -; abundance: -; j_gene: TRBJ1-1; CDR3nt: TGTGCCAGTAGTGTTACCGGGACAATGGGGACTGAAGCTTTCTTT; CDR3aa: CASSVTGTMGTEAFF
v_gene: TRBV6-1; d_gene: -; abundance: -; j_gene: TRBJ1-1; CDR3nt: TGTGCCAGCAGTGAAGTTTCCTTTTACACTGAAGCTTTCTTT; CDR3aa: CASSEVSFYTEAFF
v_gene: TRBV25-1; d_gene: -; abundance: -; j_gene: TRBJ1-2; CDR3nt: TGTGCCAGCAGTGATTTCCCGGGGGCTAACTATGGCTACACCTTC; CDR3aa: CASSDFPGANYGYTF
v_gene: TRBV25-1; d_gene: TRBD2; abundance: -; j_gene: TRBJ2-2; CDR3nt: TGTGCCAGCAGTGTCTCCGGGACTAGTACCGGGGAGCTGTTTTTT; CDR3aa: CASSVSGTSTGELFF
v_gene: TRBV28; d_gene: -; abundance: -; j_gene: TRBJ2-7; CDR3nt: TGTGCCAGCAGTGCTTTCAGGAAAATAATATCCTACGAGCAGTACTTC; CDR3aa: CASSAFRKIISYEQYF
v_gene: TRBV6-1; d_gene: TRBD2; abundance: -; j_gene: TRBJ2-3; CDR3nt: TGTGCCAGCAGTGGTTCGCTAGCGGGAATCACAGATACGCAGTATTTT; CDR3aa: CASSGSLAGITDTQYF
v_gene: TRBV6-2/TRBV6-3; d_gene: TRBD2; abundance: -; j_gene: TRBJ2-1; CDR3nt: TGTGCCAGCAGTCAACTGTCTCGGCGGGAGGGGGGTAGCTCCTACAATGAGCAGTTCTTC; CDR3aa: CASSQLSRREGGSSYNEQFF
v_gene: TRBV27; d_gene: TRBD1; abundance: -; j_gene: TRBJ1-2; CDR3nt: TGTGCCAGCAGGCAAGGGACAGGGGGTGGCTACACCTTC; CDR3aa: CASRQGTGGGYTF
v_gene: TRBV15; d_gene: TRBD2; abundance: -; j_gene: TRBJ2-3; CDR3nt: TGTGCCACCAGCAGAGACGGTATTAGCGGGATCACAGATACGCAGTATTTT; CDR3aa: CATSRDGISGITDTQYF
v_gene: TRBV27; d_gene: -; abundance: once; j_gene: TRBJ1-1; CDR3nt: TGTGCCAGCAGTTTAGTCAGGGACACTGAAGCTTTCTTT; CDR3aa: CASSLVRDTEAFF
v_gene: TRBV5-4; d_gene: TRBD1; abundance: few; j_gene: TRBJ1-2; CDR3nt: TGTGCCAGCAGCTTCCGACAGGGGGCTTTCGGCTATGGCTACACCTTC; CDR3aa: CASSFRQGAFGYGYTF
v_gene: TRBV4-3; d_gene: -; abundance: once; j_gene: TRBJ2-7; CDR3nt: TGCGCCAGCAGCCCCTATTACGAGCAGTACTTC; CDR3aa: CASSPYYEQYF
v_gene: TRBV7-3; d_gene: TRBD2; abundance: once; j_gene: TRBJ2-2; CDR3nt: TGTGCCAGCAGCTTCCGAAGCGGGGGTAGCACCGGGGAGCTGTTTTTT; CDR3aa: CASSFRSGGSTGELFF
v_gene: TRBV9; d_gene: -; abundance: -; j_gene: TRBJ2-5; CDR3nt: TGTGCCAGCAGCCTCGTGGGGGCGTTCCAAGAGACCCAGTACTTC; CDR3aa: CASSLVGAFQETQYF
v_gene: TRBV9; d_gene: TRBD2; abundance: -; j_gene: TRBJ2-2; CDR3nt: TGTGCCAGCAGCCGGCGAGCGGGAGGGACGAACACCGGGGAGCTGTTTTTT; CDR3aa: CASSRRAGGTNTGELFF